The 30 T cell receptor beta chains presented below share a single source sample, sequenced in a study of blood T cell repertoires in COVID-19. Profiled with immunoSEQ multiplex PCR; TCRdb holds only in-frame clones, not every one. Among 200,000 to 250,000 clones listed, roughly 87% were seen once. The specimen was PBMCs or T cells enriched from blood (not recorded which). Receptors originate from a woman in her thirties with acute COVID-19.

The chain uses TRBV14 and TRBJ1-1, with D possibly TRBD1 on 6 matching bases. Germline CDR1 reads SGHDN; CDR2 reads FVKESK. The CDR3 has 13 amino acids. V shed 4 bases and J shed 5 bases, with 11 bases lying between them. The CDR3 DNA reads TGTGCCAGCAGCCTACAGGGTTATACTGAAGCTTTCTTT. Protein product: CASSLQGYTEAFF.

The chain recombines TRBV27 with TRBJ1-2; 7 nucleotides align to TRBD1. Per the germline V gene, CDR1 is MNHEY and CDR2 is SMNVEV (reference sequence). The CDR3 sequence is 17 residues long. J lost 8 bases, V lost 5 bases, and 20 bases had no gene match. In nucleotides, the CDR3 is TGTGCCAGCAGTCCAATCATACCCGCGACAGGGTTTAAAGGCTACACCTTC. This encodes CASSPIIPATGFKGYTF.

This sequence joins TRBV5-1 and TRBJ1-1; no reliable D call. CDR1 and CDR2 from the germline V gene are SGHRS and YFSETQ. The ends were cut back, 6 bases at V and 0 bases at J, with 18 bases in the middle. This CDR3 is built from 16 residues. The CDR3 loop reads CASKIVYGSMNTEAFF. CDR3 nucleotides: TGCGCCAGCAAGATTGTGTACGGGAGCATGAACACTGAAGCTTTCTTT.

V gene TRBV19 combines with J gene TRBJ1-1, with TRBD1 matching 8 bases. Trimming took 3 bases from V and 4 from J; bases not matched to a gene: 10. CDR1 LNHDA and CDR2 SQIVND come from the germline V gene (reference sequence). The CDR3 loop spans 16 amino acids. The CDR3: CASSIRSGTGSTEAFF. CDR3 sequence (DNA): TGTGCCAGTAGTATTAGGTCAGGGACAGGAAGCACTGAAGCTTTCTTT.

V is TRBV19 and J is TRBJ1-6; TRBD1 matches at 10 bases. The trim removed 3 bases at V and 1 base at J, leaving 3 bases unmatched. From germline, CDR1 is LNHDA and CDR2 SQIVND (reference sequence). CDR3 length: 17 amino acids. In DNA form, the CDR3 reads TGTGCCAGTAGTATCGACAGGGGGCGATCCTATAATTCACCCCTCCACTTT. Translating gives CASSIDRGRSYNSPLHF.

This clone has just one count. The rearrangement links TRBV6-2 or TRBV6-3 to TRBJ2-2, with 10 positions matching TRBD2. V shed 0 bases and J 2 bases; nucleotides not matched to a gene: 3. Germline CDR1 reads MNHEY; CDR2 reads SVGEGT. The length of the CDR3 is 17 residues. DNA of the CDR3: TGTGCCAGCAGTTACTCGGGACTAGCGTCAAACACCGGGGAGCTGTTTTTT. Translated: CASSYSGLASNTGELFF.

This rearrangement joins TRBV6-2 or TRBV6-3 to TRBJ2-7; 13 bases fit TRBD2. The V and J ends lost 6 bases and 6 bases, in that order; junction bases with no gene match: 8. In germline, CDR1 is MNHEY, CDR2 SVGEGT. The CDR3 runs to 15 residues. As DNA, the CDR3 is TGTGCCAGCAGCGAACCGGGACTAGCGGGGCCCGAGCAGTACTTC. Translated, it gives CASSEPGLAGPEQYF.

V and J are TRBV4-1 and TRBJ1-5, with 7 bases fitting TRBD1. V was clipped by 3 bases and J by 4 bases; unmatched bases: 6. The CDR3 covers 15 residues. From germline, CDR1 is MGHRA and CDR2 YSYEKL. The CDR3 sequence is CASSHRTGENQPQHF. For the CDR3, the DNA is TGCGCCAGCAGCCATCGTACAGGGGAAAATCAGCCCCAGCATTTT.

The rearrangement uses TRBV19 and TRBJ2-1; D is ambiguous. Germline assignment: CDR1 LNHDA and CDR2 SQIVND (reference sequence). V shed 6 bases and J shed 0 bases, with 15 bases lying between them. The CDR3 length is 16 residues. CDR3 sequence (DNA): TGTGCCAGTAGAAGAAAGACGGGTGGCTCCTACAATGAGCAGTTCTTC. Residues: CASRRKTGGSYNEQFF.

The chain has TRBV19 and TRBJ1-2, with 9 bases lining up with TRBD1. Trimming took 6 bases from V and 8 from J; bases not matched to a gene: 4. This CDR3 region has 12 residues. CDR1 is LNHDA and CDR2 is SQIVND in the germline V gene (reference sequence). The CDR3 DNA follows: TGTGCCAGTAGGGGACAGGGATCAGGCTACACCTTC. Translating gives CASRGQGSGYTF.

V usage is TRBV24-1 and J usage is TRBJ1-1; 7 bases are shared with TRBD1. Trimming at V came to 4 bases and at J to 11 bases, leaving 12 bases not matched to a gene. The CDR3 is made up of 14 amino acids. Germline CDR1 KGHDR, CDR2 SFDVKD. DNA for the CDR3: TGTGCCACCAGTGAAGGAGGGGGCGAGGTCGGGGCTTTCTTT. Residues: CATSEGGGEVGAFF.

In DNA, the CDR3 is TGTGCCAGCAGCCGGGGACAGGGAGGGTCCTACGAGCAGTACTTC. Amino acids: CASSRGQGGSYEQYF. This rearrangement joins TRBV11-2 to TRBJ2-7; 9 nucleotides match TRBD1. The germline CDR1 and CDR2 sequences are SGHAT and FQNNGV. The CDR3 has 15 amino acids. After removal of 5 bases from V and 1 base from J, the junction contained 6 bases not matched to a gene. Combining the CDR3 with reference TRBV11-2 and TRBJ2-7 gives the whole variable domain EAGVAQSPRYKIIEKRQSVAFWCNPISGHATLYWYQQILGQGPKLLIQFQNNGVVDDSQLPKDRFSAERLKGVDSTLKIQPAKLEDSAVYLCASSRGQGGSYEQYFGPGTRLTVT.

The chain links TRBV18 to TRBJ1-1, with TRBD1 matching over 7 bases. CDR1 is KGHSH and CDR2 is LQKENI in the germline V gene. The J segment lost 2 bases and the V segment lost 6 bases, leaving 12 bases of the junction unmatched. The CDR3 contains 16 residues. CDR3 DNA sequence: TGTGCCAGCTCGGAGGAAACAGGGGTTGGAAACACTGAAGCTTTCTTT. Its translation is CASSEETGVGNTEAFF.

The J gene is TRBJ2-1, the V gene TRBV14; 9 nucleotides line up with TRBD2. CDR1 and CDR2 (germline): SGHDN, FVKESK. Trimming removed 1 base from V and 0 bases from J; junction bases left unmatched: 10. The CDR3 has 19 amino acids. The CDR3 sequence: CASSQAETSGSSSYNEQFF. The CDR3 DNA follows: TGTGCCAGCAGCCAAGCAGAGACTAGCGGCTCAAGCTCCTACAATGAGCAGTTCTTC.

The chain recombines TRBV18 with TRBJ2-7; perhaps TRBD1 as D (7 bases). Trimming shortened V by 3 bases and J by 2 bases, and 11 bases separated the two germline ends. The CDR3 is 14 amino acids. Per germline, CDR1 KGHSH and CDR2 LQKENI. Here the CDR3 DNA reads TGTGCCAGCTCACCGCGGGACAGTACCTACGAGCAGTACTTC. It is translated as CASSPRDSTYEQYF.

This clone was observed a few times. The V call is TRBV19, the J call TRBJ1-5; possible D gene TRBD1, 6 bases. CDR3 length: 17 amino acids. Germline assignment: CDR1 LNHDA and CDR2 SQIVND (reference sequence). V dropped 9 bases and J dropped 0 bases, with 21 bases sitting between them. For the CDR3, the DNA is TGTGCCAGCCGAAGTAGGGGAACAGGGTATAGCAATCAGCCCCAGCATTTT. This codes for CASRSRGTGYSNQPQHF.

The V gene is TRBV6-5, the J gene TRBJ1-5, with D possibly matching TRBD1 (6 bases). V gave up 6 bases and J gave up 5 bases, with 14 bases separating them. CDR3 length: 14 residues. Germline values: CDR1 MNHEY, CDR2 SVGAGI. CDR3 residues: CASRKVGTHQPQHF. The CDR3 region has the DNA TGTGCCAGCAGGAAGGTGGGGACACATCAGCCCCAGCATTTT.

V usage is TRBV4-3 and J usage is TRBJ1-5; 10 positions agree with TRBD1. V shed 0 bases, J shed 1 base, and the junction held 6 bases outside the gene matches. CDR1 is LGHNA, CDR2 YSLEER, per germline. The CDR3 consists of 18 residues. CDR3 nucleotide sequence: TGCGCCAGCAGCCAAGATAGGGACAGGGGAGGAAGCAATCAGCCCCAGCATTTT. It is translated as CASSQDRDRGGSNQPQHF.

This rearrangement joins TRBV20-1 to TRBJ1-1; D perhaps matches TRBD1 (5 bases). The CDR3 contains 11 residues. V gave up 6 bases and J gave up 7 bases, with 12 bases separating them. Germline V lookup: CDR1 DFQATT, CDR2 SNEGSKA (reference sequence). The CDR3 sequence is CSAPGGDEAFF. The DNA of the CDR3 is TGCAGTGCCCCGGGAGGGGATGAAGCTTTCTTT.

A single count supports this clone. The rearrangement links TRBV6-4 to TRBJ2-1; possible D gene TRBD1, 5 bases. The CDR3 covers 13 residues. V lost 4 bases and J lost 4, with 8 bases in between. Germline lookup yields CDR1 MRHNA and CDR2 SNTAGT. The CDR3 reads CASSVQGYNEQFF. CDR3 sequence (DNA): TGTGCCAGCAGTGTTCAGGGATACAATGAGCAGTTCTTC.

This sequence joins TRBV6-2 or TRBV6-3 and TRBJ1-4; D unresolved. Germline CDR1 reads MNHEY; CDR2 reads SVGEGT. CDR3 length: 14 residues. V was shortened by 1 base and J by 6 bases, with 9 bases between the two germline ends. The CDR3 region has the DNA TGTGCCAGCAGTTACTTGGCCCACGATGAAAAACTGTTTTTT. Amino acid sequence: CASSYLAHDEKLFF.

The CDR3 reads CASSSGQMNTEAFF. The CDR3 nucleotides are TGTGCCAGCAGCTCGGGACAGATGAACACTGAAGCTTTCTTT. The chain recombines TRBV5-6 with TRBJ1-1; 7 nucleotides match TRBD1. CDR3 length: 14 amino acids. Germline assignment: CDR1 SGHDT and CDR2 YYEEEE. Unmatched junction bases numbered 2, after V lost 3 bases and J lost 0 bases.

The rearrangement uses TRBV4-1 and TRBJ2-1; D possibly corresponds to TRBD1 (5 bases). This CDR3 comprises 18 residues. The V end was cut by 0 bases, the J end by 0 bases, with 15 bases between. Germline V gene sequence: CDR1 MGHRA, CDR2 YSYEKL. CDR3 nucleotide sequence: TGCGCCAGCAGCCAAGATCCCTTGGCAGGGCACTCCTACAATGAGCAGTTCTTC. This encodes CASSQDPLAGHSYNEQFF.

The chain uses TRBV29-1 and TRBJ1-2; D not certain. Germline V CDR1 and CDR2: SQVTM, ANQGSEA. V lost 4 bases and J lost 4, with 16 bases in between. This CDR3 is 14 amino acids long. CDR3 bases: TGCAGCGTTGGAGCTAGGGAGCCTTCCTATGGCTACACCTTC. Translated: CSVGAREPSYGYTF.

The V call is TRBV6-5, the J call TRBJ1-6; D call uncertain. The germline gives CDR1 MNHEY, CDR2 SVGAGI. Trimming took 6 bases from V and 9 from J, leaving 12 bases between them. CDR3 length equals 13 residues. Here the CDR3 reads CASSRGVGSPLHF. Here the CDR3 DNA reads TGTGCCAGCAGCCGAGGTGTAGGTTCACCCCTCCACTTT.

CDR3 sequence: CAWSVRENSPLHF. The CDR3 DNA reads TGTGCCTGGAGTGTACGGGAGAATTCACCCCTCCACTTT. The chain carries TRBV30 and TRBJ1-6; D gene unclear. Germline V gene sequence: CDR1 GTSNPN, CDR2 SVGIG (reference sequence). This CDR3 has 13 amino acids. The V and J ends lost 0 bases and 7 bases respectively, with 7 bases between them.

The chain recombines TRBV7-2 with TRBJ2-7, with D tentatively TRBD2 (6 bases). V was pared by 3 bases and J by 2 bases, with 8 bases between. The length of the CDR3 is 13 residues. In germline, CDR1 is SGHTA, CDR2 FQGNSA. This CDR3 is CASSFGSPYEQYF. The CDR3 DNA reads TGTGCCAGCAGCTTCGGGAGTCCCTACGAGCAGTACTTC.

This chain links TRBV7-9 with TRBJ1-1; D is perhaps TRBD1 (6 bases). There are 14 residues in the CDR3. Germline lookup yields CDR1 SEHNR and CDR2 FQNEAQ (reference sequence). V was trimmed by 3 bases and J by 8 bases, leaving 16 bases between them. DNA for the CDR3: TGTGCCAGCAGCTTGGGAGGGGGGAGCCTCGAAGCTTTCTTT. Its translation is CASSLGGGSLEAFF.

Regarding this clone: The sample carries other DNA sequences with the same CDR3. J is TRBJ1-1 and V is TRBV5-1; D gene unclear. Germline V gene data show CDR1 as SGHRS and CDR2 as YFSETQ. CDR3 length equals 13 residues. Trimming left V 0 bases short and J 1 base short, with 4 bases between. The CDR3 loop is CASSLGPNTEAFF. The CDR3 DNA reads as TGCGCCAGCAGCTTGGGGCCGAACACTGAAGCTTTCTTT.

J is TRBJ1-6 and V is TRBV4-1; D may be TRBD1 (6 bases). The V end was cut by 1 base, the J end by 6 bases, with 13 bases between. This CDR3 contains 16 residues. Looked up from germline, CDR1 is MGHRA and CDR2 is YSYEKL. In DNA, the CDR3 is TGCGCCAGCAGCCAAGCAGGGGATCGGCGTAATTCACCCCTCCACTTT. Amino acid sequence: CASSQAGDRRNSPLHF.